The next 3 T cell receptor beta chains were all read from a single sample in a study of cytomegalovirus exposure and HLA in healthy donors. PCR amplification relied on 60 Vbeta primers (plus 13 Jbeta primers). Measured with immunoSEQ multiplex PCR; TCRdb has only the in-frame clones, and not every one. The profile shows over 150,000 clones, around 77% of them singletons. Sequencing input: PBMCs. The receptors were gathered from a woman in her fifties or sixties in good health and CMV-seropositive.

V usage is TRBV18 and J usage is TRBJ2-2; 7 positions match TRBD1. CDR3 length: 15 residues. V lost 2 bases, J lost 4 bases, and 4 bases stayed unmatched. Germline V gene data show CDR1 as KGHSH and CDR2 as LQKENI. CDR3 DNA: TGTGCCAGCTCACCAGACAGGGTCTCCACCGGGGAGCTGTTTTTT. It translates to CASSPDRVSTGELFF. The full variable domain, rest sourced from reference TRBV18 and TRBJ2-2, is NAGVMQNPRHLVRRRGQEARLRCSPMKGHSHVYWYRQLPEEGLKFMVYLQKENIIDESGMPKERFSAEFPKEGPSILRIQQVVRGDSAAYFCASSPDRVSTGELFFGEGSRLTVL.

The chain employs TRBV15 and TRBJ2-3, with TRBD2 matching over 8 bases. With V trimmed by 4 bases and J by 2 bases, 2 bases remained unmatched. The CDR3 spans 14 residues. CDR1 is LNHNV and CDR2 is YYDKDF in the germline V gene (reference sequence). The CDR3 nucleotides are TGTGCCACCAGCACGGGGGGGAACACAGATACGCAGTATTTT. Its translation is CATSTGGNTDTQYF.

The chain uses TRBV6-5 and TRBJ1-1, with TRBD1 identical over 8 bases. Germline trimming cut 5 bases from V and 11 bases from J; bases unmatched to any gene: 1. Germline V gene sequence: CDR1 MNHEY, CDR2 SVGAGI. This CDR3 comprises 10 residues. The CDR3 sequence: CASSDRGAFF. DNA of the CDR3: TGTGCCAGCAGTGACAGGGGCGCTTTCTTT.